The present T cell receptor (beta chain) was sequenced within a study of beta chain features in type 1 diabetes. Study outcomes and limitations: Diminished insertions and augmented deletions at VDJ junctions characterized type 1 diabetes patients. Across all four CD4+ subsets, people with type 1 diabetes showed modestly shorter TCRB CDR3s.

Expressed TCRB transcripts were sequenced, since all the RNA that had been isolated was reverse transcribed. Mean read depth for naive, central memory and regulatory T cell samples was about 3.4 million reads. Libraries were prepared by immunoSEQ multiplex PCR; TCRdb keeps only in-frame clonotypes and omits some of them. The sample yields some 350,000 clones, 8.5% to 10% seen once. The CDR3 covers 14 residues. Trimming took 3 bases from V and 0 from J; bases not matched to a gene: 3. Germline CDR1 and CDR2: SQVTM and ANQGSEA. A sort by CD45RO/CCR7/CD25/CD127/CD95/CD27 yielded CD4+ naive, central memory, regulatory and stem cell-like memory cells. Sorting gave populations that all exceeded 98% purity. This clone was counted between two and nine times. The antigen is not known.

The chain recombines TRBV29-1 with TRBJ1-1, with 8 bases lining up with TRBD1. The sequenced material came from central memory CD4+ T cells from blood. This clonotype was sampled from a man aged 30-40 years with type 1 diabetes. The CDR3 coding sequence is TGCAGCGTTGACCCGACAGGGGTGAACACTGAAGCTTTCTTT. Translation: CSVDPTGVNTEAFF.